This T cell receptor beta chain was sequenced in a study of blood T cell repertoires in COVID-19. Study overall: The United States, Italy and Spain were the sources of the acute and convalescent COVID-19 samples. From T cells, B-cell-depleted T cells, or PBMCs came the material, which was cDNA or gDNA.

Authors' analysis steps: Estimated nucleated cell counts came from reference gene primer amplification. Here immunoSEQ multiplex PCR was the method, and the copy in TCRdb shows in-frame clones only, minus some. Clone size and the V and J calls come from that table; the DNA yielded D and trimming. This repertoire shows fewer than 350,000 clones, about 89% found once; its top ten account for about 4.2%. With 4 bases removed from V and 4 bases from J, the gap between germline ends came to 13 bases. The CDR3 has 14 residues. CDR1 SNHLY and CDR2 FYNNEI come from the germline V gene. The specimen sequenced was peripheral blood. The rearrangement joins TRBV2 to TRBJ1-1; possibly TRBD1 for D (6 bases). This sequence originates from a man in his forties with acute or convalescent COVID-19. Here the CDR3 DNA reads TGTGCCAGCAGTGTGGAGGGAGGGGGCACTGAAGCTTTCTTT. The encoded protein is CASSVEGGGTEAFF.